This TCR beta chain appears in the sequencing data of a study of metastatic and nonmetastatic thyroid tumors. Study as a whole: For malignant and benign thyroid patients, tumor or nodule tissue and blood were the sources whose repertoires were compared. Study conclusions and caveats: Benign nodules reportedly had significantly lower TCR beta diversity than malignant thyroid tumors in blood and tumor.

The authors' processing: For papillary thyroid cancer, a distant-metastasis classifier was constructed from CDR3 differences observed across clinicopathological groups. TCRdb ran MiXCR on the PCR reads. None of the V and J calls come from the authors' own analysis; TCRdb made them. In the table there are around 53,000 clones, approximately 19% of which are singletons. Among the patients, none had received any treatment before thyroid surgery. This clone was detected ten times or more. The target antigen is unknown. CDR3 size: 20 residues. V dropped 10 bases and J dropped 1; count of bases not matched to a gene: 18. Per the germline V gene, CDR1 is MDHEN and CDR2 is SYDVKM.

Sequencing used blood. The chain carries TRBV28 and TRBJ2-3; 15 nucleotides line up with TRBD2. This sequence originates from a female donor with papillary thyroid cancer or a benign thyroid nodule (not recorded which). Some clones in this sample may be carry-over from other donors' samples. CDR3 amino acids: CAIDIPTTGLAGGGTDTQYF. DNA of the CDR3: TGTGCCATCGATATCCCAACCACGGGACTAGCGGGAGGAGGCACAGATACGCAGTATTTT. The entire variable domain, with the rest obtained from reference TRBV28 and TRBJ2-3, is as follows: DVKVTQSSRYLVKRTGEKVFLECVQDMDHENMFWYRQDPGLGLRLIYFSYDVKMKEKGDIPEGYSVSREKKERFSLILESASTNQTSMYLCAIDIPTTGLAGGGTDTQYFGPGTRLTVL.